These 22 T cell receptor beta chains were all obtained from the same sample, sequenced in a study of HIV-infected patients and healthy controls. TCRdb redid the calling of the 5' RACE reads with MiXCR, one entry per CDR3 protein. Here the sample spans approximately 64,000 distinct CDR3 sequences, about a fifth being singletons. The sample was CD4+ T cells from blood. Receptor source: a human donor in good health.

This clonotype was observed a few times. The chain links TRBV4-1 to TRBJ1-1, with D maybe TRBD1 (6 bases). Germline V gene data show CDR1 as MGHRA and CDR2 as YSYEKL. There are 11 residues in the CDR3. Trimming removed 3 bases from V and 11 bases from J, with 10 bases in between. CDR3 sequence (DNA): TGCGCCAGCAGCCAGAACAGGGTGGCTTTCTTT. Protein sequence: CASSQNRVAFF.

This clonotype has only a few counts. The gene calls are TRBV29-1 and TRBJ2-5, with D possibly TRBD1 on 8 matching bases. V was cut by 3 bases and J by 1 base, with 12 bases left in between. The CDR3 has 14 residues. CDR1 SQVTM and CDR2 ANQGSEA come from the germline V gene. The CDR3 nucleotides read TGCAGCGTTGAGGGGGGGACAGGCCAAGAGACCCAGTACTTC. Translation gives CSVEGGTGQETQYF.

The gene calls are TRBV6-6 and TRBJ1-5, with D unclear. V lost 0 bases to trimming and J lost 0 bases, with 6 bases between them. The CDR3 has 15 amino acids. The V gene's germline CDR1 is MNHNY and CDR2 SVGAGI (reference sequence). The CDR3 nucleotides read TGTGCCAGCAGTTACTCTTCAAGTAGCAATCAGCCCCAGCATTTT. It encodes CASSYSSSSNQPQHF.

The rearrangement links TRBV29-1 to TRBJ2-3; D is possibly TRBD2 (6 bases). CDR1 is SQVTM, CDR2 ANQGSEA, per germline. The CDR3 covers 13 residues. Trimming pared 4 bases from V and 0 bases from J, leaving 8 bases between. CDR3 sequence (DNA): TGCAGCGTTGTGGGACTCAGCACAGATACGCAGTATTTT. This sequence encodes CSVVGLSTDTQYF.

In this sample, this clonotype turned up many times. The V call is TRBV10-3, the J call TRBJ1-5, with TRBD1 matching 8 bases. V trimming: 6 bases; J trimming: 6 bases; junction bases outside the gene matches: 4. The CDR3 is 13 residues long. Germline V gives CDR1 ENHRY, CDR2 SYGVKD. Written as DNA, the CDR3 is TGTGCCATCAGCGCAGGGGGCGGTCAGCCCCAGCATTTT. Its protein product is CAISAGGGQPQHF.

This clonotype was recorded many times. V is TRBV3-1 and J is TRBJ2-7; D call uncertain. Trimming stripped 3 bases from V and 2 bases from J, with 5 bases between. The CDR3 sequence is 12 residues long. The germline gives CDR1 LGHDT, CDR2 YNNKEL (reference sequence). The CDR3 DNA is TGTGCCAGCAGCCAGACAACCTACGAGCAGTACTTC. It is translated as CASSQTTYEQYF.

This sequence joins TRBV20-1 and TRBJ1-3; 7 nucleotides align to TRBD1. The CDR3 spans 14 residues. CDR1 is DFQATT, CDR2 SNEGSKA, per germline (reference sequence). With 6 bases clipped from V and 4 bases from J, the junction kept 9 bases outside the gene matches. The CDR3 DNA reads TGCAGTGCGGACTACCGGGACAGAGGAAACACCATATATTTT. This encodes CSADYRDRGNTIYF.

This clonotype came up many times. The gene calls are TRBV2 and TRBJ1-2, with no clear D. The germline V gene has CDR1 SNHLY and CDR2 FYNNEI. Trimming stripped 7 bases from V and 2 bases from J, with 5 bases between. The CDR3 runs 11 residues. In DNA form, the CDR3 reads TGTGCCAGCACTATAAACTATGGCTACACCTTC. Protein: CASTINYGYTF.

Many counts were recorded for this clonotype. V gene TRBV6-1 combines with J gene TRBJ1-2; tentatively, D is TRBD1 (5 bases). Per the germline V gene, CDR1 is MNHNS and CDR2 is SASEGT. The V end was cut by 4 bases, the J end by 3 bases, with 18 bases between. CDR3 length equals 16 residues. The CDR3 DNA is TGTGCCAGCAGTGTCGGGCCAGGGCCAATGGACTATGGCTACACCTTC. Residues: CASSVGPGPMDYGYTF.

This clonotype was observed many times. CDR3 amino acids: CASSTPGQGSHTQYF. The DNA for the CDR3 is TGTGCCAGCAGCACCCCGGGTCAGGGTAGTCATACGCAGTATTTT. The gene calls are TRBV7-2 and TRBJ2-3; D possibly corresponds to TRBD1 (5 bases). V lost 5 bases to trimming and J lost 7 bases, with 19 bases between them. The CDR3 has 15 amino acids. Germline V lookup: CDR1 SGHTA, CDR2 FQGNSA.

DNA for the CDR3: TGTGCCAGCAGTCAGGACGGATCCAGGGCTTTCTTT. This gives the protein CASSQDGSRAFF. The chain is built from TRBV4-2 and TRBJ1-1; D remains unclear. The germline V and J ends were trimmed by 6 bases and 11 bases, with 16 bases remaining between them. CDR1 is LGHNA and CDR2 is YNFKEQ in the germline V gene. This CDR3 is built from 12 residues.

The J gene is TRBJ2-1, the V gene TRBV15; D possibly corresponds to TRBD1 (6 bases). V was shortened by 0 bases and J by 5 bases, with 14 bases between the two germline ends. The CDR3 is 16 amino acids. Germline V gene lookup returns CDR1 LNHNV and CDR2 YYDKDF (reference sequence). In DNA form, the CDR3 reads TGTGCCACCAGCAGAGATCTAGGGACAACCAACAATGAGCAGTTCTTC. This translates into CATSRDLGTTNNEQFF.

In this sample, this clonotype turned up a few times. The V gene is TRBV6-2 or TRBV6-3, the J gene TRBJ1-1, with D unclear. The germline V gene has CDR1 MNHEY and CDR2 SVGEGT. The germline V and J ends were trimmed by 5 bases and 7 bases, with 17 bases remaining between them. This CDR3 region has 14 residues. CDR3 sequence: CASSTLRMGIEAFF. The DNA for the CDR3 is TGTGCCAGCAGTACACTGAGAATGGGGATTGAAGCTTTCTTT.

This clonotype was detected a few times. The V gene is TRBV10-2, the J gene TRBJ2-7, with 10 bases that match TRBD1. V lost 3 bases to trimming and J lost 4 bases; unmatched junction nucleotides: 3. Per germline, CDR1 WSHSY and CDR2 SAAADI. This CDR3 is 14 amino acids long. In DNA, the CDR3 is TGCGCCAGCAGTGAATGGACAGGGGGTTACGAGCAGTACTTC. It translates to CASSEWTGGYEQYF.

The rearrangement links TRBV7-2 to TRBJ2-1; TRBD2 aligns across 15 bases. This CDR3 has 17 amino acids. V dropped 5 bases and J dropped 6; count of bases not matched to a gene: 8. Looked up from germline, CDR1 is SGHTA and CDR2 is FQGNSA. The CDR3 DNA reads as TGTGCCAGCAGCCCCGGACTAGCGGGGGGGCCGACCAATGAGCAGTTCTTC. This gives the protein CASSPGLAGGPTNEQFF.

About this clonotype itself: A read error may be the cause here, since a much bigger clone is one base away. This chain joins TRBV29-1 and TRBJ1-1; 8 bases match TRBD1. Germline CDR1 is SQVTM and CDR2 is ANQGSEA. This CDR3 is 17 amino acids long. With 2 bases clipped from V and 4 bases from J, the junction kept 15 bases outside the gene matches. CDR3 sequence reads: CSVERRQGAIRGTEAFF. CDR3 DNA sequence: TGCAGCGTTGAAAGGAGGCAGGGGGCCATAAGGGGCACTGAAGCTTTCTTT.

Ten or more counts support this clonotype. V is TRBV11-3 and J is TRBJ1-5; D remains unclear. Per the germline V gene, CDR1 is SGHNT and CDR2 is YENEEA. The CDR3 loop spans 13 amino acids. V gave up 3 bases and J gave up 5 bases, with 8 bases separating them. The CDR3 DNA is TGTGCCAGCAGCTTTGGATTTGATCAGCCCCAGCATTTT. It specifies CASSFGFDQPQHF.

This clonotype was found many times. CDR3 DNA: TGTGCCAGCAGTCCCCTAGAGACCCAGTACTTC. Its translation is CASSPLETQYF. The rearrangement uses TRBV2 and TRBJ2-5; D not certain. CDR3 length: 11 residues. Trimming took off 5 bases at V and 4 bases at J, with 5 bases between the two ends. Germline CDR1 SNHLY, CDR2 FYNNEI.

This clonotype was recorded at least ten times. The chain uses TRBV12-3 or TRBV12-4 and TRBJ1-1, with TRBD1 matching 7 bases. CDR3 length equals 15 residues. J lost 0 bases, V lost 4 bases, and 5 bases had no gene match. The CDR3 here is CASSSRDSLNTEAFF. In DNA form, the CDR3 reads TGTGCCAGCAGTTCCCGGGACAGCCTGAACACTGAAGCTTTCTTT.

In this sample, this clonotype turned up many times. The chain couples TRBV10-1 to TRBJ1-1; TRBD1 matches at 8 bases. Trimming took 4 bases from V and 1 from J; bases not matched to a gene: 5. The CDR3 has 15 residues. CDR1 and CDR2 from the germline V gene are WNHNN and SYGVQD (reference sequence). As DNA, the CDR3 is TGCGCCAGCAGTGCGTCGGGACAGGCGAACACTGAAGCTTTCTTT. Protein: CASSASGQANTEAFF.

V is TRBV6-5 and J is TRBJ2-6, with TRBD2 matching 7 bases. Losses at the gene ends were 7 bases for V and 4 bases for J; bases not matched to a gene: 4. Germline-derived CDR1 and CDR2 are MNHEY and SVGAGI. This CDR3 is built from 14 residues. CDR3 bases: TGTGCCAGCAACGCCGGGGGGGGGGCCAACGTCCTGACTTTC. Translated, it gives CASNAGGGANVLTF.

This clonotype was picked up a small number of times. The chain joins TRBV2 to TRBJ1-2, with unresolved D. Germline CDR1 and CDR2: SNHLY and FYNNEI. The germline V and J ends were trimmed by 8 bases and 2 bases, with 6 bases remaining between them. The CDR3 is 11 amino acids. Here the CDR3 DNA reads TGTGCCAGCGGAGGGAACTATGGCTACACCTTC. The encoded protein is CASGGNYGYTF.